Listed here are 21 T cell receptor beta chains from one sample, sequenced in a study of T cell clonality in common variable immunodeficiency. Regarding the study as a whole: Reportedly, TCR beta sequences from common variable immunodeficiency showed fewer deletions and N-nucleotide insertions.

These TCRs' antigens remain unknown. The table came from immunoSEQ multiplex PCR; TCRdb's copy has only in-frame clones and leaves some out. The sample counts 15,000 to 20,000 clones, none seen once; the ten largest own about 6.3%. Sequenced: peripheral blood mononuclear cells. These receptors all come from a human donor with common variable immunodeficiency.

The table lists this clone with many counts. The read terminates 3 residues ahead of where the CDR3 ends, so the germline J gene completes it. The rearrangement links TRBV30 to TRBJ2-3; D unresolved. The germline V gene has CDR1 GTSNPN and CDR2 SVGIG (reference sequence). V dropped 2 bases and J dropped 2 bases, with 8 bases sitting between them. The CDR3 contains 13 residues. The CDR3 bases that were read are TGTGCCTGGAGTTCGAGCTTCACAGATACG. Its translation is CAWSSSFTDT. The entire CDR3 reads CAWSSSFTDTQYF.

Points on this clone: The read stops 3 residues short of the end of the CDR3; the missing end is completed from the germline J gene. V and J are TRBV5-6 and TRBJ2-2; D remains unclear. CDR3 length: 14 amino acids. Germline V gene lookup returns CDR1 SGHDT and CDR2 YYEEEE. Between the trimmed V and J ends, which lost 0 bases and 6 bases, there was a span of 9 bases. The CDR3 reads CASSLDPIPGELFF. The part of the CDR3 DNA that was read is TGTGCCAGCAGCTTGGACCCTATCCCCGGGGAG.

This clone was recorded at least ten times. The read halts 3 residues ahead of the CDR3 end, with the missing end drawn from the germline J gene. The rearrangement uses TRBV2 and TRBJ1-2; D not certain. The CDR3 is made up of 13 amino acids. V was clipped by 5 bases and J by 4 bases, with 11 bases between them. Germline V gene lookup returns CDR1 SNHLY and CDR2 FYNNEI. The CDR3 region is CASSLRGSYGYTF. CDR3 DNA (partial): TGTGCCAGCAGTCTCCGGGGTTCCTATGGC.

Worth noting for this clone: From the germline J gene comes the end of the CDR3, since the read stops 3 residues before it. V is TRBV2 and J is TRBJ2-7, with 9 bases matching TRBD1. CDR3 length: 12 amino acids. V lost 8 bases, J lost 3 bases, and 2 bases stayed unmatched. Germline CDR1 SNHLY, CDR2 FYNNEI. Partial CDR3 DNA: TGTGCCAGCTCGGGACAGGGCTACGAG. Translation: CASSGQGYE. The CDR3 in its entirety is CASSGQGYEQYF.

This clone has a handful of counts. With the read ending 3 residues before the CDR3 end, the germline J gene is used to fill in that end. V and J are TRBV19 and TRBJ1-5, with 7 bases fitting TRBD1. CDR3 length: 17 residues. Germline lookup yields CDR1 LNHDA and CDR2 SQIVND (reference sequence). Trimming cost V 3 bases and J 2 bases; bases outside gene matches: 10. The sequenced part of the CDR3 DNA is TGTGCCAGTAGTATCGCTACAGGGGTGCTTGGCAATCAGCCC. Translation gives CASSIATGVLGNQP. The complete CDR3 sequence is CASSIATGVLGNQPQHF.

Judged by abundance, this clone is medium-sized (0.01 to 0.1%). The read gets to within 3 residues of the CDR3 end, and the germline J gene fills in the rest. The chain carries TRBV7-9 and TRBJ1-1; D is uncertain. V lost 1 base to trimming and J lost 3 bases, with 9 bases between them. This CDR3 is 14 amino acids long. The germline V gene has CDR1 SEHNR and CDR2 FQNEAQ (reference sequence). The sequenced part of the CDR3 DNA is TGTGCCAGCAGCTTAGGGGCCGGGGACACTGAA. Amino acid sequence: CASSLGAGDTE. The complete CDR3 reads CASSLGAGDTEAFF.

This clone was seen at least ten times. CDR3 residues: CASSKGQATSTDTQYF. The sequenced part of the CDR3 DNA is TGTGCCAGCAGTAAGGGACAGGCAACTAGCACAGATACG. This rearrangement joins TRBV12-3 or TRBV12-4 to TRBJ2-3, with 8 bases identical to TRBD1. Read data end 3 residues before the CDR3 end; the end is taken from the germline J gene. J gave up 0 bases and V 5 bases, and 7 bases lay outside the gene matches. The CDR3 is 16 residues long.

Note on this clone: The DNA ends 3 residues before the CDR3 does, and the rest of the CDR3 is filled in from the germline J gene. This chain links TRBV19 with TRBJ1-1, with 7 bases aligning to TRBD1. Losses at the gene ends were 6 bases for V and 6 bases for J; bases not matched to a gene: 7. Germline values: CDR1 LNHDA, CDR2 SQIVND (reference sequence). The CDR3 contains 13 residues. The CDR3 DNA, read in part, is TGTGCCAGTAGGAACAGGGGAGGCCCTGAA. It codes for CASRNRGGPE. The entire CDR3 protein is CASRNRGGPEAFF.

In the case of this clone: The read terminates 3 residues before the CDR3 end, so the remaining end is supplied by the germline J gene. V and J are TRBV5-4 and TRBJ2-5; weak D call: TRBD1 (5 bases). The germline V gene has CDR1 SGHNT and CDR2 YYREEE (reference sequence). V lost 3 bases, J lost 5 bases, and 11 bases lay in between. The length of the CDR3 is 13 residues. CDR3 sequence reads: CASSSQGLETQYF. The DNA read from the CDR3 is TGTGCCAGCAGCTCGCAGGGTTTGGAGACC.

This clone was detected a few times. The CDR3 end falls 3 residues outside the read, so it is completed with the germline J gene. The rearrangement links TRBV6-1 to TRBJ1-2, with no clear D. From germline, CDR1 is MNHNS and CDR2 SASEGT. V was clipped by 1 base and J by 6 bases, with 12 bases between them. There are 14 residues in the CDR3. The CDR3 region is CASSEVSRMDGYTF. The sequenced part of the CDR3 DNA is TGTGCCAGCAGTGAAGTAAGCCGAATGGATGGC.

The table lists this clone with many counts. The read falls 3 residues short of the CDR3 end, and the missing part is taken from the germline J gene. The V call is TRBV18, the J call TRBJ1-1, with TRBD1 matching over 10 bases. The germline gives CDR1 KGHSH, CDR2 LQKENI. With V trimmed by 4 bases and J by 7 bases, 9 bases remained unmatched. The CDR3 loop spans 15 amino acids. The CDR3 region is CASSLPGQGSSEAFF. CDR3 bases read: TGTGCCAGCTCACTTCCGGGACAGGGGTCAAGTGAA.

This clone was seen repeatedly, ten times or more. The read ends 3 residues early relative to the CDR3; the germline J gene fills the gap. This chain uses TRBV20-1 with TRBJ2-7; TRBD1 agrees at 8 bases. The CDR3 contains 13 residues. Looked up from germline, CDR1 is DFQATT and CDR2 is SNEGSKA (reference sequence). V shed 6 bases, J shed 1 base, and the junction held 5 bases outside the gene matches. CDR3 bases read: TGCAGTGCGGATGGACAGGGATCCTACGAG. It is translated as CSADGQGSYE. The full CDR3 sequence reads CSADGQGSYEQYF.

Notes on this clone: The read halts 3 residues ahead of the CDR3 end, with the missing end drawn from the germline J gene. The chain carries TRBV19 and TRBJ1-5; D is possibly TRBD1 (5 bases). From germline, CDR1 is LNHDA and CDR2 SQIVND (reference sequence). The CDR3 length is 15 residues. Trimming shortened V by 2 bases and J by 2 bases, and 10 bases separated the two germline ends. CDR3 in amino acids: CASSIQGSGNQPQHF. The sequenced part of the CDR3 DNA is TGTGCCAGTAGTATACAGGGCTCGGGCAATCAGCCC.

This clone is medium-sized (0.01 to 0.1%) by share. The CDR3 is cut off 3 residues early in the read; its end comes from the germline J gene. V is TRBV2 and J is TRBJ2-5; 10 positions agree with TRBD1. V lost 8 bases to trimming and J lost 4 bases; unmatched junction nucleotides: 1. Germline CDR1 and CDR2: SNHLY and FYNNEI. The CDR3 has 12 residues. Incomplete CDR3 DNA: TGTGCCAGCGGACAGGGGGGAGAGACC. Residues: CASGQGGET. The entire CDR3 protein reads CASGQGGETQYF.

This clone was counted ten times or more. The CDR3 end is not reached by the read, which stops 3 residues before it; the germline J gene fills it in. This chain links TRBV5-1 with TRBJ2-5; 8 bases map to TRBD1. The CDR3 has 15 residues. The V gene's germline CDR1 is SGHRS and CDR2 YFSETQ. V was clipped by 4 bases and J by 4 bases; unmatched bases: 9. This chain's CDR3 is CASSGRTGIGETQYF. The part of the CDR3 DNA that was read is TGCGCCAGCAGCGGCAGGACAGGGATCGGAGAGACC.

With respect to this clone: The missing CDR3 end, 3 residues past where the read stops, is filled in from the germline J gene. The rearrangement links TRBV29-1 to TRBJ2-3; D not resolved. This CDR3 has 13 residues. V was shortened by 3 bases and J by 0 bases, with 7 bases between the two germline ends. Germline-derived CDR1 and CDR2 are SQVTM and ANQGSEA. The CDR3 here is CSVDFHSTDTQYF. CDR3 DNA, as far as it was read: TGCAGCGTTGATTTTCATAGCACAGATACG.

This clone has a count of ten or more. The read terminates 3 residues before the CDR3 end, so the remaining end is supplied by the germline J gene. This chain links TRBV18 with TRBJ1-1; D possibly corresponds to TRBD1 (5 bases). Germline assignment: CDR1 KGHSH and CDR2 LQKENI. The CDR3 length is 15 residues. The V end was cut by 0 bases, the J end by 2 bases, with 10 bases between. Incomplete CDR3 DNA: TGTGCCAGCTCACCACCGGGGCGGATAAACACTGAA. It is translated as CASSPPGRINTE. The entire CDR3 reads CASSPPGRINTEAFF.

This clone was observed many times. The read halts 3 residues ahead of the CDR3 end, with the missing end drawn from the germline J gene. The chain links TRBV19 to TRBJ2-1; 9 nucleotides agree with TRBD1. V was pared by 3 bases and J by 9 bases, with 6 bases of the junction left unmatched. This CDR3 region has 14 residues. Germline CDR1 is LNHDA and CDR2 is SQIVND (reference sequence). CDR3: CASSINRGLGEQFF. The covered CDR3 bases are TGTGCCAGTAGTATCAACAGGGGGCTAGGTGAG.

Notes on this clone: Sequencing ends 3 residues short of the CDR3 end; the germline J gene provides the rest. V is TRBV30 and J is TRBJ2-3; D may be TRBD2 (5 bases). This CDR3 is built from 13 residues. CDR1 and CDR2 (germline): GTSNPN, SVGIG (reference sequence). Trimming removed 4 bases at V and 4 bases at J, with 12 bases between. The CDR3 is CAWTEGLADTQYF. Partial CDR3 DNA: TGTGCCTGGACTGAGGGCCTGGCAGATACG.

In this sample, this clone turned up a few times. The covered CDR3 bases are TGTGCCAGCAGCTTAGATGACAGAAACTATGGC. Amino acid sequence: CASSLDDRNYG. The entire CDR3 reads CASSLDDRNYGYTF. The chain joins TRBV7-9 to TRBJ1-2; D perhaps matches TRBD1 (5 bases). The read is 3 residues too short to cover the CDR3 end, so that end is filled in from the germline J gene. The CDR3 is made up of 14 amino acids. V was pared by 1 base and J by 2 bases, with 8 bases between. CDR1 is SEHNR and CDR2 is FQNEAQ in the germline V gene (reference sequence).

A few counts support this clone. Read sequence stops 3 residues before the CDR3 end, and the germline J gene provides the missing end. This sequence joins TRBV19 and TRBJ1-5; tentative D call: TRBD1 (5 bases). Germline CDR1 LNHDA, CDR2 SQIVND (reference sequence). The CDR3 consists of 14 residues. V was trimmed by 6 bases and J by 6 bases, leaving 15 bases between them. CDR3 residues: CASSTAGVFQPQHF. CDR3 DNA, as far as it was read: TGTGCCAGTAGCACGGCGGGGGTGTTTCAGCCC.